The 27 T cell receptor beta chains in this list originate from one sample, sequenced in a study of blood T cells in healthy people across ages. A second PCR of 7 to 11 cycles used a sample-barcoded 5' primer and a J-beta primer mix. Each CDR3 protein gets one entry after TCRdb re-called the 5' RACE reads with MiXCR. The sample contains 850,000 to 950,000 distinct CDR3 sequences, roughly 26% of which appear only once. Sequencing was performed on blood. These TCRs come from a woman older than 75 in good health.

There are a few counts of this clonotype. This clone may be a read error of a much larger clone one base away. This chain uses TRBV15 with TRBJ2-5; TRBD1 aligns across 10 bases. CDR1 LNHNV and CDR2 YYDKDF come from the germline V gene (reference sequence). The CDR3 has 14 residues. The V segment lost 6 bases and the J segment 4 bases; nucleotides outside the gene matches: 5. CDR3 sequence: CATRGQGMAETQYF. In DNA, the CDR3 is TGTGCCACCAGGGGACAGGGGATGGCAGAGACCCAGTACTTC.

This clonotype has a handful of counts. This may be a read error: a much more frequent sequence differs by one nucleotide. The V and J genes are TRBV7-8 and TRBJ2-4, with D perhaps TRBD1 or TRBD2 (5 bases each). Germline values: CDR1 SGHVS, CDR2 FQNEAQ. CDR3 length equals 18 residues. The V gene lost 5 bases and the J gene lost 3 bases, with 23 bases spanning the gap. The CDR3 reads CASSLPVKGKGVKNIQYF. In DNA form, the CDR3 reads TGTGCCAGCAGCCTACCCGTGAAGGGGAAGGGAGTCAAAAACATTCAGTACTTC.

This chain links TRBV5-8 with TRBJ2-1; possibly TRBD2 for D (6 bases). The germline CDR1 and CDR2 sequences are SGHTS and YDEGEE. V was shortened by 5 bases and J by 1 base, with 13 bases between the two germline ends. There are 15 residues in the CDR3. This chain's CDR3 is CASRERLGSYNEQFF. As DNA, the CDR3 is TGTGCCAGCAGGGAAAGACTAGGTTCCTACAATGAGCAGTTCTTC.

Of note for this clonotype: A much bigger clone sits one base away, suggesting this may be a read error. The gene calls are TRBV25-1 and TRBJ2-5, with TRBD1 as a possible D gene (6 bases). The CDR3 sequence is 14 residues long. Germline values: CDR1 MGHDK, CDR2 SYGVNS. The CDR3 region has the DNA TGTGCCAGCAGTGAATTTCACAGGGAAGAGACCCGGTACTTC. Translated, it gives CASSEFHREETRYF.

With regard to this clonotype: A much larger clone sits a single nucleotide away, making a read error possible. The V call is TRBV12-3 or TRBV12-4, the J call TRBJ1-2; D ambiguous. This CDR3 has 15 residues. V was cut by 5 bases and J by 6 bases, with 19 bases left in between. This chain's CDR3 is CASSRDILGCNGYTF. As DNA, the CDR3 is TGTGCCAGCAGTCGCGACATTCTCGGTTGTAATGGCTACACCTTC.

This clonotype was counted between two and nine times. The genes are TRBV18 and TRBJ1-5; 10 bases agree with TRBD1. This CDR3 region has 17 residues. V lost 2 bases, J lost 4 bases, and 8 bases stayed unmatched. CDR1 KGHSH and CDR2 LQKENI come from the germline V gene. The CDR3 nucleotides read TGTGCCAGCTCACCAAAAGGAGGACAGGGGGATAATCAGCCCCAGCATTTT. This sequence encodes CASSPKGGQGDNQPQHF. The variable domain in full, with the rest retrieved from reference TRBV18 and TRBJ1-5, is NAGVMQNPRHLVRRRGQEARLRCSPMKGHSHVYWYRQLPEEGLKFMVYLQKENIIDESGMPKERFSAEFPKEGPSILRIQQVVRGDSAAYFCASSPKGGQGDNQPQHFGDGTRLSIL.

This chain uses TRBV20-1 with TRBJ1-1, with 7 bases aligning to TRBD1. The CDR3 sequence is 12 residues long. Germline CDR1 and CDR2: DFQATT and SNEGSKA (reference sequence). DNA of the CDR3: TGCAGCGGTACAGGGGCTAACACTGAAGCTTTCTTT. Protein: CSGTGANTEAFF.

In this sample, this clonotype turned up many times. This sequence joins TRBV5-1 and TRBJ2-5; D call uncertain. The CDR3 extends over 13 amino acids. The germline V and J ends were trimmed by 4 bases and 4 bases, with 11 bases remaining between them. Germline V gives CDR1 SGHRS, CDR2 YFSETQ. CDR3 amino acids: CASSGIGSETQYF. Here the CDR3 DNA reads TGCGCCAGCAGCGGAATCGGTTCAGAGACCCAGTACTTC.

This clonotype was observed a few times. This chain joins TRBV6-2 or TRBV6-3 and TRBJ1-5, with D tentatively TRBD1 (5 bases). Germline lookup yields CDR1 MNHEY and CDR2 SVGEGT. There are 15 residues in the CDR3. Deletions cut 4 bases from V and 2 bases from J, with 12 bases between. The CDR3 DNA reads TGTGCCAGCAGTTTCATCGTGGGGGGCAATCAGCCCCAGCATTTT. Residues: CASSFIVGGNQPQHF.

This clonotype has at least ten counts. This sequence joins TRBV9 and TRBJ2-5; D not certain. There are 14 residues in the CDR3. Trimming left V 0 bases short and J 2 bases short, with 8 bases between. Germline V gene lookup returns CDR1 SGDLS and CDR2 YYNGEE. The CDR3: CASSVGFLQETQYF. The DNA of the CDR3 is TGTGCCAGCAGCGTAGGGTTTCTTCAAGAGACCCAGTACTTC.

The table lists this clonotype with many counts. The rearrangement uses TRBV3-1 and TRBJ2-7; D is possibly TRBD1 (5 bases). The CDR3 covers 15 residues. Germline assignment: CDR1 LGHDT and CDR2 YNNKEL (reference sequence). The ends were cut back, 5 bases at V and 2 bases at J, with 16 bases in the middle. The CDR3 is CASSYSSTGPYEQYF. The CDR3, as DNA: TGTGCCAGCAGCTATAGCTCTACAGGTCCCTACGAGCAGTACTTC.

The chain joins TRBV6-2 or TRBV6-3 to TRBJ1-1; the D gene is possibly TRBD1 (5 bases). The CDR3 extends over 15 amino acids. CDR1 is MNHEY and CDR2 is SVGEGT in the germline V gene. V lost 5 bases to trimming and J lost 1 base, with 14 bases between them. The DNA of the CDR3 is TGTGCCAGCAGTCCCCACAGGCCTTCGAACACTGAAGCTTTCTTT. This translates into CASSPHRPSNTEAFF.

With regard to this clonotype: Relative to the germline gene, one junction end is altered; a read error may explain this. The chain is built from TRBV5-1 and TRBJ1-2; D gene uncertain. The germline V gene encodes CDR1 SGHRS and CDR2 YFSETQ. The CDR3 loop spans 15 amino acids. In DNA form, the CDR3 reads TGCGCCAGTAGCTTGGCACGGCCAGCTAACTATGGCTACACCTTC. Its translation is CASSLARPANYGYTF.

This clonotype was counted at least ten times. The chain couples TRBV7-2 to TRBJ2-5; D is unclear. This CDR3 comprises 14 residues. The V end was cut by 2 bases, the J end by 2 bases, with 9 bases between. Germline V lookup: CDR1 SGHTA, CDR2 FQGNSA. The CDR3 DNA reads TGTGCCAGCAGCTTATCCGACATGCAAGAGACCCAGTACTTC. This gives the protein CASSLSDMQETQYF.

This clonotype has a count of ten or more. The J gene is TRBJ2-3, the V gene TRBV6-2 or TRBV6-3; D is uncertain. Trimming removed 8 bases from V and 4 bases from J, with 19 bases in between. CDR1 and CDR2 from the germline V gene are MNHEY and SVGEGT. CDR3 length equals 15 residues. CDR3 nucleotides: TGTGCCAGCGGAAAGATCCCCCCCCGCGCAGATACGCAGTATTTT. This gives the protein CASGKIPPRADTQYF.

This clonotype has more than one count but fewer than ten. A much more abundant neighbour one base away suggests this may be a read error. This sequence joins TRBV5-6 and TRBJ2-1; tentatively, D is TRBD1 (6 bases). The germline V gene has CDR1 SGHDT and CDR2 YYEEEE. The CDR3 runs 15 residues. The V and J ends lost 0 bases and 6 bases respectively, with 13 bases between them. Written as DNA, the CDR3 is TGTGCCAGCAGCTTGGTAGGCAGGGGCTGCAATGAGCAGTTCTTC. Its translation: CASSLVGRGCNEQFF.

A note on this clonotype: A read error is possible here, since a much larger clone lies one base away. The CDR3 coding sequence is TGTGCCAGCAGCCCGTCGACAGTCTTGGGGAGAGGCTACACCTTC. It yields the protein CASSPSTVLGRGYTF. The chain recombines TRBV7-2 with TRBJ1-2, with a tentative D call TRBD1 (5 bases). Per the germline V gene, CDR1 is SGHTA and CDR2 is FQGNSA. This CDR3 region has 15 residues. V was cut by 5 bases and J by 8 bases, with 21 bases left in between. The full variable domain, completed using reference TRBV7-2 and TRBJ1-2, is GAGVSQSPSNKVTEKGKDVELRCDPISGHTALYWYRQSLGQGLEFLIYFQGNSAPDKSGLPSDRFSAERTGGSVSTLTIQRTQQEDSAVYLCASSPSTVLGRGYTFGSGTRLTVV.

This clonotype was observed many times. The chain recombines TRBV5-1 with TRBJ2-7; 11 positions match TRBD2. The CDR3 consists of 17 residues. Germline loops: CDR1 SGHRS, CDR2 YFSETQ. V trimming: 3 bases; J trimming: 2 bases; junction bases outside the gene matches: 10. For the CDR3, the DNA is TGCGCCAGCAGCTCTCTTGGGACTAGCGGCGCCCCCTACGAGCAGTACTTC. Translated: CASSSLGTSGAPYEQYF.

The chain links TRBV7-9 to TRBJ2-1; 14 bases agree with TRBD2. Gene TRBJ2-7 matches the end of the DNA better, so the J call may be wrong. The CDR3 spans 16 residues. CDR1 is SEHNR and CDR2 is FQNEAQ in the germline V gene (reference sequence). In nucleotides, the CDR3 is TGTGCCAGCAGCCCCTTGGGACTAGCGGGGGACAATGAGCAGTACTTC. Its translation is CASSPLGLAGDNEQYF.

For this clonotype: One base away lies a much larger clone, so this may be a sequencing read error. The V gene is TRBV20-1, the J gene TRBJ2-7; 9 positions agree with TRBD2. The CDR3 sequence is 14 residues long. From germline, CDR1 is DFQATT and CDR2 SNEGSKA (reference sequence). The J segment lost 4 bases and the V segment lost 7 bases, leaving 11 bases of the junction unmatched. Here the CDR3 reads CSVPTGTSWYEQYF. CDR3 coding DNA: TGCAGTGTCCCAACCGGGACTAGCTGGTACGAGCAGTACTTC.

The rearrangement uses TRBV7-8 and TRBJ1-5, with 9 nucleotides matching TRBD1. This CDR3 has 19 residues. Germline CDR1 and CDR2: SGHVS and FQNEAQ. Germline trimming cut 0 bases from V and 0 bases from J; bases unmatched to any gene: 9. The CDR3 nucleotides are TGTGCCAGCAGCTTAGCGAGGAAGGGACAGGGCCATAGCAATCAGCCCCAGCATTTT. Its protein is CASSLARKGQGHSNQPQHF.

On this clonotype itself: A read error may explain this, as a much larger clone is one base away. This chain uses TRBV3-1 with TRBJ2-5, with TRBD1 matching 7 bases. The germline CDR1 and CDR2 sequences are LGHDT and YNNKEL (reference sequence). The V segment lost 3 bases and the J segment 5 bases; nucleotides outside the gene matches: 6. The CDR3 is 14 amino acids. CDR3 coding DNA: TGTGCCAGCAGCCACCCGGGACAGAGTGAGACCCAGTACTTC. Its protein product is CASSHPGQSETQYF.

Remarks on this clonotype: One junction end disagrees with the germline gene, perhaps due to a read error. This sequence joins TRBV5-6 and TRBJ2-6; unclear D gene. CDR1 is SGHDT, CDR2 YYEEEE, per germline. This CDR3 is 17 amino acids long. This CDR3 reads CAGSLQYLSSGANVLTF. The CDR3 DNA sequence: TGTGCCGGCAGCTTGCAGTATCTTAGCTCTGGGGCCAACGTCCTGACTTTC.

This clonotype was picked up a small number of times. This chain links TRBV7-8 with TRBJ1-4; D is possibly TRBD1 (6 bases). CDR1 and CDR2 from the germline V gene are SGHVS and FQNEAQ. Trimming took off 4 bases at V and 11 bases at J, with 20 bases between the two ends. The CDR3 spans 15 residues. CDR3 nucleotide sequence: TGTGCCAGCAGCTCCCGACAGGTCGCGAGGGAGAAACTGTTTTTT. The encoded protein is CASSSRQVAREKLFF.

In this sample, this clonotype turned up many times. This may arise from a read error, as a much more abundant clone is one base away. The rearrangement joins TRBV11-2 to TRBJ2-1; D gene ambiguous. The DNA end is more similar to TRBJ2-7, so the J call may be wrong. Looked up from germline, CDR1 is SGHAT and CDR2 is FQNNGV. The CDR3 consists of 12 residues. The CDR3 DNA follows: TGTGCCAGCAGCTCGTACTACAATGAGCAGTACTTC. It codes for CASSSYYNEQYF.

The genes are TRBV6-2 or TRBV6-3 and TRBJ2-7; the match to TRBD2 covers 9 bases. With the DNA end fitting TRBJ2-5 better, the J assignment may be wrong. The CDR3 runs 16 residues. Germline CDR1 reads MNHEY; CDR2 reads SVGEGT. The CDR3 nucleotides are TGTGCCAGCAGTTATTTGAGCGGGAGGTTTGGTGGGACCCAGTACTTC. The encoded protein is CASSYLSGRFGGTQYF.

The chain combines TRBV6-1 with TRBJ1-1; the D is unclear. Germline CDR1 and CDR2: MNHNS and SASEGT. The CDR3 is 15 amino acids. The V end was cut by 4 bases, the J end by 0 bases, with 12 bases between. CDR3 loop: CASSATFRMNTEAFF. In DNA, the CDR3 is TGTGCCAGCAGTGCCACATTCAGGATGAACACTGAAGCTTTCTTT.